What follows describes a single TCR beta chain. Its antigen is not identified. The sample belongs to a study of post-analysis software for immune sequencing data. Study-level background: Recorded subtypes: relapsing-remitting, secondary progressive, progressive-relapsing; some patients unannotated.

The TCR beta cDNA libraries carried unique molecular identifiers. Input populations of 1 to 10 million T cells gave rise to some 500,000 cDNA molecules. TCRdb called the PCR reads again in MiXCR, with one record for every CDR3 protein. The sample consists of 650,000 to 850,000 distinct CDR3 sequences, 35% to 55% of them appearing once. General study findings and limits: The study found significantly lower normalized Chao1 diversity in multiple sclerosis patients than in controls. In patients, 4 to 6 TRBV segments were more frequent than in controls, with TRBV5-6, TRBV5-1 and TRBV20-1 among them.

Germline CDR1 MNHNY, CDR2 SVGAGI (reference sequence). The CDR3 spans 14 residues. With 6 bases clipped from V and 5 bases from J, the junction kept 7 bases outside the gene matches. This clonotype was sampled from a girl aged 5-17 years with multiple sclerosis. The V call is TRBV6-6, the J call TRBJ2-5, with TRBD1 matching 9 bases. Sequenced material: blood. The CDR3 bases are TGTGCCAGCAGGCCACATGGGACAGGGGAGACCCAGTACTTC. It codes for CASRPHGTGETQYF.